This T cell receptor beta chain was identified during a study of post-analysis software for immune sequencing data. In its sample, this clonotype was seen a few times. Its antigen is not identified. Each TCR beta cDNA library carried unique molecular identifiers. TCRdb re-called the PCR reads with MiXCR, one entry per CDR3 protein. This sample has fewer than 700,000 distinct CDR3 sequences, with roughly two fifths found just once. Study outcomes and limitations: Included in a set of about 5 TRBV segments more frequent in patients than controls were TRBV5-6, TRBV5-1 and TRBV20-1.

CDR3 size: 12 residues. Germline lookup yields CDR1 LGHNA and CDR2 YNFKEQ. V was shortened by 0 bases and J by 10 bases, with 4 bases between the two germline ends. Sequencing input: blood. This TCR derives from a girl aged 10 to 17 with multiple sclerosis. The chain combines TRBV4-2 with TRBJ1-6; D unresolved. The CDR3 bases are TGTGCCAGCAGCCAAGACCAATCACCCCTCCACTTT. Protein sequence: CASSQDQSPLHF.